The 24 T cell receptor beta chains below were found in one sample sequenced in a study of long-term antiretroviral therapy in people with HIV. The libraries were made with immunoSEQ v3.0 at survey level. Here immunoSEQ multiplex PCR was the method, and the copy in TCRdb shows in-frame clones only, minus some. The sample comprises over 30,000 clones, more than 95% of which are singletons, and 2.9% rests with the top ten. The sequenced sample was unsorted PBMCs, obtained 6.9 years after starting antiretroviral therapy. These receptors were collected from a man aged 25-45 years with HIV.

V usage is TRBV11-3 and J usage is TRBJ2-1; D unresolved. Trimming shortened V by 0 bases and J by 6 bases, and 15 bases separated the two germline ends. Germline assignment: CDR1 SGHNT and CDR2 YENEEA. The CDR3 spans 16 residues. CDR3 amino acids: CASSLEVAGVGNEQFF. The CDR3 DNA reads TGTGCCAGCAGCTTAGAGGTGGCAGGCGTAGGCAATGAGCAGTTCTTC. The complete variable domain, with remaining parts taken from reference TRBV11-3 and TRBJ2-1, reads EAGVVQSPRYKIIEKKQPVAFWCNPISGHNTLYWYLQNLGQGPELLIRYENEEAVDDSQLPKDRFSAERLKGVDSTLKIQPAELGDSAVYLCASSLEVAGVGNEQFFGPGTRLTVL.

The chain employs TRBV25-1 and TRBJ2-7, with D hard to call. The CDR3 covers 13 residues. V was shortened by 0 bases and J by 5 bases, with 8 bases between the two germline ends. The germline gives CDR1 MGHDK, CDR2 SYGVNS. CDR3 DNA sequence: TGTGCCAGCAGTGAATACAGGAACCACGAGCAGTACTTC. Its translation: CASSEYRNHEQYF.

The DNA for the CDR3 is TGCGCCAGCAGCGTCACCTCTGGGGCCAACGTCCTGACTTTC. Protein sequence: CASSVTSGANVLTF. The chain carries TRBV5-1 and TRBJ2-6; unclear D gene. V was trimmed by 4 bases and J by 0 bases, leaving 5 bases between them. CDR3 length: 14 residues. CDR1 and CDR2 (germline): SGHRS, YFSETQ.

This clone showed up just once. J is TRBJ2-7 and V is TRBV7-9, with a tentative D call TRBD2 (6 bases). Germline lookup yields CDR1 SEHNR and CDR2 FQNEAQ (reference sequence). The CDR3 has 14 amino acids. Trimming removed 7 bases at V and 5 bases at J, with 18 bases between. CDR3 sequence (DNA): TGTGCCAGCACGAAGATTGGGGGAGGCCACGAGCAGTACTTC. The encoded protein is CASTKIGGGHEQYF.

The chain recombines TRBV19 with TRBJ2-7; 10 bases map to TRBD2. This CDR3 region has 16 residues. With V trimmed by 5 bases and J by 2 bases, 9 bases remained unmatched. From germline, CDR1 is LNHDA and CDR2 SQIVND (reference sequence). The CDR3 DNA reads TGTGCCAGTAGTCGTTCCCCCAGCGGGGGGGCCTACGAGCAGTACTTC. It yields the protein CASSRSPSGGAYEQYF.

The gene calls are TRBV2 and TRBJ2-5; TRBD2 matches at 9 bases. CDR1 and CDR2 from the germline V gene are SNHLY and FYNNEI. This CDR3 region has 15 residues. Germline trimming cut 1 base from V and 5 bases from J; bases unmatched to any gene: 5. The CDR3 sequence: CASSEGGGGGETQYF. The CDR3 DNA follows: TGTGCCAGCAGTGAAGGCGGGGGGGGTGGTGAGACCCAGTACTTC.

The genes are TRBV7-6 and TRBJ2-2, with 8 bases identical to TRBD1. CDR1 is SGHVS, CDR2 FNYEAQ, per germline. Trimming at V came to 1 base and at J to 5 bases, leaving 6 bases not matched to a gene. This CDR3 contains 16 residues. CDR3 residues: CASSLEAGGRTGELFF. For the CDR3, the DNA is TGTGCCAGCAGCTTAGAGGCAGGGGGCCGGACCGGGGAGCTGTTTTTT.

The chain employs TRBV19 and TRBJ1-1; D is ambiguous. The CDR3 is made up of 14 amino acids. Trimming took 5 bases from V and 0 from J, leaving 10 bases between them. CDR1 is LNHDA, CDR2 SQIVND, per germline (reference sequence). This CDR3 is CASSSVIMNTEAFF. The CDR3 region has the DNA TGTGCCAGTAGTTCCGTGATCATGAACACTGAAGCTTTCTTT.

V usage is TRBV7-2 and J usage is TRBJ2-7; D may be TRBD2 (5 bases). The germline gives CDR1 SGHTA, CDR2 FQGNSA. This CDR3 is built from 16 residues. The germline V and J ends were trimmed by 5 bases and 7 bases, with 24 bases remaining between them. The CDR3 sequence is CASSKKMTMVRSEQYF. CDR3 bases: TGTGCCAGCAGCAAAAAGATGACTATGGTACGGAGTGAGCAGTACTTC. The entire variable domain, with the rest obtained from reference TRBV7-2 and TRBJ2-7, is as follows: GAGVSQSPSNKVTEKGKDVELRCDPISGHTALYWYRQSLGQGLEFLIYFQGNSAPDKSGLPSDRFSAERTGGSVSTLTIQRTQQEDSAVYLCASSKKMTMVRSEQYFGPGTRLTVT.

The chain couples TRBV6-5 to TRBJ2-1; 7 positions match TRBD2. J lost 8 bases, V lost 6 bases, and 13 bases had no gene match. The CDR3 extends over 15 amino acids. Germline lookup yields CDR1 MNHEY and CDR2 SVGAGI. The CDR3 nucleotides read TGTGCCAGCAGCGGGTTTGGGGGGGTATACCATGAGCAGTTCTTC. It codes for CASSGFGGVYHEQFF.

This sequence joins TRBV15 and TRBJ2-1; D is undetermined. The V end lost 0 bases, the J end lost 8 bases, and 8 bases lay between the germline ends. From germline, CDR1 is LNHNV and CDR2 YYDKDF (reference sequence). CDR3 length: 13 residues. The CDR3 DNA follows: TGTGCCACCAGCAGAGATCTGCGATATGAGCAGTTCTTC. Translating gives CATSRDLRYEQFF.

The rearrangement links TRBV6-5 to TRBJ2-6; the D gene is possibly TRBD1 (5 bases). V was shortened by 2 bases and J by 12 bases, with 14 bases between the two germline ends. The CDR3 runs to 14 residues. Germline assignment: CDR1 MNHEY and CDR2 SVGAGI. CDR3 region: CASSYAQGNGVLTF. As DNA, the CDR3 is TGTGCCAGCAGTTACGCCCAGGGAAATGGCGTCCTGACTTTC.

This chain links TRBV7-8 with TRBJ2-3; TRBD2 is a possible D gene (6 bases). The germline CDR1 and CDR2 sequences are SGHVS and FQNEAQ. The CDR3 sequence is 14 residues long. V lost 2 bases, J lost 4 bases, and 10 bases lay in between. CDR3 nucleotides: TGTGCCAGCAGCTTACTGGGAGGCGCAGATACGCAGTATTTT. Translating it yields CASSLLGGADTQYF.

The CDR3 DNA sequence: TGCGCCAGCAGCTTAATGGGACAGACAGCGGGGGCCAACGTCCTGACTTTC. Its translation: CASSLMGQTAGANVLTF. V and J are TRBV5-1 and TRBJ2-6; the match to TRBD1 covers 7 bases. CDR1 and CDR2 (germline): SGHRS, YFSETQ. The CDR3 extends over 17 amino acids. The V segment lost 2 bases and the J segment 4 bases; nucleotides outside the gene matches: 9. Looking up the rest from reference TRBV5-1 and TRBJ2-6 gives the full variable domain: KAGVTQTPRYLIKTRGQQVTLSCSPISGHRSVSWYQQTPGQGLQFLFEYFSETQRNKGNFPGRFSGRQFSNSRSEMNVSTLELGDSALYLCASSLMGQTAGANVLTFGAGSRLTVL.

This clone was picked up one time. V gene TRBV4-2 combines with J gene TRBJ2-1, with 7 bases matching TRBD1. The V segment lost 0 bases and the J segment 8 bases; nucleotides outside the gene matches: 16. This CDR3 has 18 residues. Germline-derived CDR1 and CDR2 are LGHNA and YNFKEQ. The CDR3 nucleotides read TGTGCCAGCAGCCAAGAGCGTAGTGAGACAGGGTGGTCGGATGAGCAGTTCTTC. Amino acid sequence: CASSQERSETGWSDEQFF.

The chain uses TRBV11-2 and TRBJ2-3, with unresolved D. Germline values: CDR1 SGHAT, CDR2 FQNNGV. V lost 6 bases and J lost 0, with 13 bases in between. The CDR3 has 15 residues. As DNA, the CDR3 is TGTGCCAGCAGTACAGCGACTTTTAGCACAGATACGCAGTATTTT. Translating it yields CASSTATFSTDTQYF.

V gene TRBV25-1 combines with J gene TRBJ2-3, with 8 bases that match TRBD2. The V segment lost 11 bases and the J segment 1 base; nucleotides outside the gene matches: 5. The CDR3 contains 13 residues. From germline, CDR1 is MGHDK and CDR2 SYGVNS. CDR3 bases: TGTGCCTCGGGGGGGCGAGGCACAGATACGCAGTATTTT. This sequence encodes CASGGRGTDTQYF.

This sequence joins TRBV18 and TRBJ2-1, with TRBD2 identical over 10 bases. Germline loops: CDR1 KGHSH, CDR2 LQKENI. This CDR3 has 15 amino acids. With 3 bases clipped from V and 8 bases from J, the junction kept 7 bases outside the gene matches. The CDR3 bases are TGTGCCAGCTCACCCCTAGCGGGGGTAGGGGATGAGCAGTTCTTC. Translation: CASSPLAGVGDEQFF. The variable domain in full, completed from reference TRBV18 and TRBJ2-1, reads NAGVMQNPRHLVRRRGQEARLRCSPMKGHSHVYWYRQLPEEGLKFMVYLQKENIIDESGMPKERFSAEFPKEGPSILRIQQVVRGDSAAYFCASSPLAGVGDEQFFGPGTRLTVL.

This chain uses TRBV18 with TRBJ1-1; D gene ambiguous. Germline CDR1 reads KGHSH; CDR2 reads LQKENI. This CDR3 comprises 14 residues. V lost 0 bases and J 0 bases, leaving 5 bases between the germline ends. The CDR3: CASSPPAVNTEAFF. The DNA of the CDR3 is TGTGCCAGCTCACCACCGGCGGTGAACACTGAAGCTTTCTTT.

J is TRBJ1-2 and V is TRBV28, with D possibly being TRBD1 (5 bases). Trimming removed 7 bases from V and 3 bases from J, with 9 bases in between. This CDR3 contains 12 residues. The germline CDR1 and CDR2 sequences are MDHEN and SYDVKM. The CDR3 DNA reads as TGTGCCAGCACCTCGGGGGACTATGGCTACACCTTC. It yields the protein CASTSGDYGYTF.

The DNA of the CDR3 is TGTGCCAGCAGCATAACAGGGTCCGAGCAGTACTTC. Protein: CASSITGSEQYF. The rearrangement uses TRBV5-4 and TRBJ2-7; tentatively, D is TRBD1 (6 bases). Trimming cost V 4 bases and J 6 bases, with 11 bases left between them. The germline V gene has CDR1 SGHNT and CDR2 YYREEE (reference sequence). The CDR3 is made up of 12 amino acids. Looking up the rest from reference TRBV5-4 and TRBJ2-7 gives the full variable domain: ETGVTQSPTHLIKTRGQQVTLRCSSQSGHNTVSWYQQALGQGPQFIFQYYREEENGRGNFPPRFSGLQFPNYSSELNVNALELDDSALYLCASSITGSEQYFGPGTRLTVT.

This chain joins TRBV7-3 and TRBJ2-1; TRBD1 matches at 7 bases. The V and J ends lost 5 bases and 11 bases, in that order; junction bases with no gene match: 9. Germline-derived CDR1 and CDR2 are SGHTA and FQGTGA. The CDR3 covers 13 residues. The CDR3 spells CASSTNPDRQQFF. In DNA, the CDR3 is TGTGCCAGCAGCACCAATCCGGACAGGCAGCAGTTCTTC.

This CDR3 is CASRAAGAGNTQYF. DNA of the CDR3: TGTGCCAGCAGAGCCGCGGGGGCCGGGAATACGCAGTATTTT. The chain has TRBV6-5 and TRBJ2-3, with D possibly being TRBD2 (7 bases). Germline V gene data show CDR1 as MNHEY and CDR2 as SVGAGI. The CDR3 covers 14 residues. Trimming shortened V by 6 bases and J by 7 bases, and 17 bases separated the two germline ends.

The chain combines TRBV14 with TRBJ1-2; no clear D gene. This CDR3 is 12 amino acids long. The V gene's germline CDR1 is SGHDN and CDR2 FVKESK. The V end was cut by 5 bases, the J end by 6 bases, with 10 bases between. CDR3 region: CASSGSTNGYTF. As DNA, the CDR3 is TGTGCCAGCAGCGGCAGTACAAATGGCTACACCTTC.